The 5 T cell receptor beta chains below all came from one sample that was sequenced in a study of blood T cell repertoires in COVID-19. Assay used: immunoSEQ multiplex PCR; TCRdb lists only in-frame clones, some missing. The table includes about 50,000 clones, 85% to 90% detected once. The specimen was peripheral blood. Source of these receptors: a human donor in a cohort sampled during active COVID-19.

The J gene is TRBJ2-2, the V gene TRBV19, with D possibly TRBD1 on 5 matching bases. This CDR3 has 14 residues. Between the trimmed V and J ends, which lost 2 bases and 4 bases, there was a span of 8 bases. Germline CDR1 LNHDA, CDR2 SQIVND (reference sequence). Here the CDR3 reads CASSIQGTTGELFF. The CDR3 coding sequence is TGTGCCAGTAGTATACAGGGAACCACCGGGGAGCTGTTTTTT.

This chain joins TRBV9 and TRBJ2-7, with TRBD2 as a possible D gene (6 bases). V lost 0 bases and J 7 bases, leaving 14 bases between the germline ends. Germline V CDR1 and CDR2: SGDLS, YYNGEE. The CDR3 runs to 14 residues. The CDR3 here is CASSVAAGWYEQYF. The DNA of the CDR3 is TGTGCCAGCAGCGTAGCGGCGGGATGGTATGAGCAGTACTTC.

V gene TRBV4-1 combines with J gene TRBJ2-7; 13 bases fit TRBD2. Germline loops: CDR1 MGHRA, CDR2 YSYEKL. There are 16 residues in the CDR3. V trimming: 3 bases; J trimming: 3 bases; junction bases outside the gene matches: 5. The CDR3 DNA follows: TGCGCCAGCAGCCAGGGACTAGCGGGAAGCATCTACGAGCAGTACTTC. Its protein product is CASSQGLAGSIYEQYF.

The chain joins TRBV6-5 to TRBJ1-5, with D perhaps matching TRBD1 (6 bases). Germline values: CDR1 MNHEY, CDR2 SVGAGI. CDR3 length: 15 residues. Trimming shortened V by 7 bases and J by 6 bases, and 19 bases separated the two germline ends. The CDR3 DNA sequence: TGTGCCAGCACCGAAAATCGGGGCAGGGGTCAGCCCCAGCATTTT. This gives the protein CASTENRGRGQPQHF.

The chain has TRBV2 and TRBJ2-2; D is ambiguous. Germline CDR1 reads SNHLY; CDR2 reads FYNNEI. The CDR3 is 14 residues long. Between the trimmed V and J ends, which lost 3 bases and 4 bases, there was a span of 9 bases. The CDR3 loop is CASSDRWSTGELFF. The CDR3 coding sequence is TGTGCCAGCAGTGATAGGTGGAGCACCGGGGAGCTGTTTTTT.